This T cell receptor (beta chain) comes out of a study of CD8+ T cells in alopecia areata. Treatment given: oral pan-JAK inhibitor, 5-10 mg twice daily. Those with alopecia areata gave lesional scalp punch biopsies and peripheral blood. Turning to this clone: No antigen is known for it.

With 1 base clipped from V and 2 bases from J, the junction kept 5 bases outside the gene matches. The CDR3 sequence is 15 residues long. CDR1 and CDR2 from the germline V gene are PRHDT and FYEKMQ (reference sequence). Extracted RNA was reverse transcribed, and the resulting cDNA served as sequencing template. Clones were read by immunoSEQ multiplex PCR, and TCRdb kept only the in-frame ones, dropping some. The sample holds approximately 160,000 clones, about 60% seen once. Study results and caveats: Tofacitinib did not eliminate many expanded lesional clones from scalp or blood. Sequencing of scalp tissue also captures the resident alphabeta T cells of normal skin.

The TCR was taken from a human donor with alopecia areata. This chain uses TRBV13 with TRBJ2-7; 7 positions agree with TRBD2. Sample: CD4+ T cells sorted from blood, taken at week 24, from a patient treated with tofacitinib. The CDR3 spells CASSLAGGGAYEQYF. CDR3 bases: TGTGCCAGCAGCTTAGCTGGGGGGGGAGCCTACGAGCAGTACTTC.